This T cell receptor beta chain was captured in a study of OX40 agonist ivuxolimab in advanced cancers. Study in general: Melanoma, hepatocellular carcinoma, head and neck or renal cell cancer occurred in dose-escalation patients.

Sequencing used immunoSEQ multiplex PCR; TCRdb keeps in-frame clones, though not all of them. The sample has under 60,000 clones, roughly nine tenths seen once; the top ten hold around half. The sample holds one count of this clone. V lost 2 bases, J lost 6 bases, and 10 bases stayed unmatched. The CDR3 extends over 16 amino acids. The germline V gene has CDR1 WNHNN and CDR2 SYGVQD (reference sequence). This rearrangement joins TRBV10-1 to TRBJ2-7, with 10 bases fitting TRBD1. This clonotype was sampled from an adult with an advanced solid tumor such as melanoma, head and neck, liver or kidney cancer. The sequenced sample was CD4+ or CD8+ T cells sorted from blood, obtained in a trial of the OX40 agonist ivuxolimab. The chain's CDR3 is CASSERTRTGGGEQYF. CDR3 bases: TGCGCCAGCAGTGAGCGAACCCGGACAGGGGGGGGCGAGCAGTACTTC.